A single T cell receptor beta chain is shown here with its context. Its antigen is currently unknown. The data derive from a study of glioma-infiltrating T cells. The study, taken as a whole, reports: Non-neoplastic patients had below-expected tissue-blood divergence, while all gliomas exceeded expectation. Only very few CDR3 sequences appeared in both tissue and blood.

Amplification of TCR alpha and beta CDR3 regions from RNA used iRepertoire nested multiplex PCR. Input was roughly 100-450 ng of tissue mRNA or PBMC total RNA. TCRdb recomputed calls from the multiplex PCR reads with MiXCR, one row per CDR3 protein. The repertoire holds about 130,000 distinct CDR3 sequences, with more than 20% as singletons. Germline V CDR1 and CDR2: DFQATT, SNEGSKA (reference sequence). The ends were cut back, 0 bases at V and 2 bases at J, with 12 bases in the middle. This CDR3 has 15 residues. This chain links TRBV20-1 with TRBJ2-3; TRBD1 might be the D (6 bases). The receptor was derived from a human donor with low-grade glioma or glioblastoma, undergoing nonglioma brain surgery, or in good health (not recorded which). Material for sequencing was glioma tissue, nonneoplastic brain tissue, or PBMCs (not recorded which). The CDR3 sequence: CSARDDRLNTDTQYF. CDR3 nucleotide sequence: TGCAGTGCTAGAGACGACAGGTTAAACACAGATACGCAGTATTTT.